A selection of T cell receptor beta chains follows, all from one sample in a study of CD4+ T cells in melanoma. Only in-frame clones appear in the TCRdb table, and some are missing; sequencing was by immunoSEQ multiplex PCR. The table has 5,300 or so clones, 55% to 80% seen once. The sample consisted of cells from a culture (not recorded whether cultured in vitro). The receptors stem from a human donor with melanoma. Both conserved end residues are part of each CDR3. A D gene is named only where the DNA matches it firmly. Where a row states a size, it is once, few, many or the class of an expanded clone; other rows omit it.

d_call j_call clone_size v_call cdr3_aa cdr3_nt
TRBD1 TRBJ1-1 large TRBV18 CASSPDRGTEAFF TGTGCCAGCTCACCGGACAGGGGCACTGAAGCTTTCTTT
- TRBJ2-1 - TRBV7-8 CASSLVGGSSYNEQFF TGTGCCAGCAGCTTAGTAGGGGGGAGCTCCTACAATGAGCAGTTCTTC
- TRBJ1-2 - TRBV28 CASRGGMNYGYTF TGTGCCAGCAGGGGGGGAATGAACTATGGCTACACCTTC
- TRBJ2-7 - TRBV4-2 CASSQGPSPAYEQYF TGTGCCAGCAGCCAAGGCCCCAGTCCAGCCTACGAGCAGTACTTC
- TRBJ1-2 few TRBV5-5 CASSLQTTDLYGYTF TGTGCCAGCAGCTTGCAAACCACAGACCTCTATGGCTACACCTTC
- TRBJ2-7 - TRBV5-4 CASSLRDPGYEQYF TGTGCCAGCAGCTTACGGGATCCGGGCTACGAGCAGTACTTC
TRBD1 TRBJ2-7 - TRBV12-5 CASGLTPSGTGPGWQYF TGTGCTAGTGGTTTGACTCCCTCCGGGACAGGGCCTGGTTGGCAGTACTTC
TRBD1 TRBJ1-1 - TRBV7-8 CASSLAWGQGGEAFF TGTGCCAGCAGCTTAGCGTGGGGCCAGGGGGGTGAAGCTTTCTTT
TRBD1 TRBJ2-6 - TRBV30 CAWIHRGSGANVLTF TGTGCCTGGATTCACAGGGGATCCGGGGCCAACGTCCTGACTTTC
TRBD1 TRBJ1-5 few TRBV4-1 CASSQLTGGNQPQHF TGCGCCAGCAGCCAATTGACAGGGGGGAATCAGCCCCAGCATTTT
- TRBJ1-6 - TRBV19 CASRDRPNSPLHF TGTGCCAGTAGGGACCGACCGAATTCACCCCTCCACTTT
- TRBJ2-1 - TRBV9 CASSYQGGSYNEQFF TGTGCCAGCAGCTATCAGGGGGGCTCCTACAATGAGCAGTTCTTC
- TRBJ2-1 - TRBV9 CASSVGGRNEQFF TGTGCCAGCAGCGTAGGGGGGAGGAATGAGCAGTTCTTC
- TRBJ2-2 - TRBV2 CASSEGTKRLTGELFF TGTGCCAGCAGTGAAGGGACAAAAAGACTTACCGGGGAGCTGTTTTTT
TRBD1 TRBJ2-3 - TRBV5-8 CASSSPGQGTDTQYF TGTGCCAGCAGCTCCCCGGGACAGGGCACAGATACGCAGTATTTT
- TRBJ1-1 - TRBV7-9 CASSRGGGIPNTEAFF TGTGCCAGCAGCCGGGGCGGGGGCATACCGAACACTGAAGCTTTCTTT
- TRBJ2-3 - TRBV4-3 CASSQGAADTDTQYF TGCGCCAGCAGCCAGGGGGCAGCGGACACAGATACGCAGTATTTT
TRBD2 TRBJ2-5 once TRBV7-9 CASSLRVLAEETQYF TGTGCCAGCAGCTTAAGGGTTCTAGCGGAAGAGACCCAGTACTTC
TRBD1 TRBJ2-1 once TRBV2 CASREIQGGSYNEQFF TGTGCCAGCAGGGAGATACAGGGGGGCTCCTACAATGAGCAGTTCTTC
- TRBJ1-5 - TRBV3-1/TRBV3-2 CASSQGPGGNQPQHF TGTGCCAGCAGCCAAGGACCAGGCGGCAATCAGCCCCAGCATTTT
- TRBJ1-4 - TRBV4-2 CASSQDQRGKLFF TGTGCCAGCAGCCAAGATCAAAGGGGGAAACTGTTTTTT
TRBD2 TRBJ2-3 - TRBV5-1 CASSLGPGLAGGRNTDTQYF TGCGCCAGCAGCTTGGGTCCTGGACTAGCGGGGGGGCGAAACACAGATACGCAGTATTTT
- TRBJ1-1 - TRBV10-2 CASRTGRGTEAFF TGCGCCAGTAGAACAGGTCGGGGCACTGAAGCTTTCTTT
- TRBJ2-1 once TRBV6-5 CASSVDWTQREQFF TGTGCCAGCTCTGTGGACTGGACCCAAAGGGAGCAGTTCTTC
- TRBJ2-2 - TRBV2 CASTRTSNTGELFF TGTGCCAGCACCCGGACCTCCAACACCGGGGAGCTGTTTTTT
- TRBJ2-7 medium-sized TRBV6-1 CASSEAGFYEQYF TGTGCCAGCAGTGAAGCGGGATTCTACGAGCAGTACTTC
- TRBJ1-1 - TRBV30 CAWSTNTPNTEAFF TGTGCCTGGAGTACAAACACTCCGAACACTGAAGCTTTCTTT
TRBD1 TRBJ1-2 - TRBV14 CASSDNRGPSGYTF TGTGCCAGCAGCGATAACAGGGGGCCCTCCGGCTACACCTTC
- TRBJ2-3 - TRBV9 CASSVQLGADTQYF TGTGCCAGCAGCGTACAGCTGGGCGCAGATACGCAGTATTTT
TRBD1 TRBJ2-2 once TRBV7-9 CASSSGGAGELFF TGTGCCAGCAGCTCAGGGGGCGCGGGGGAGCTGTTTTTT
- TRBJ1-5 - TRBV30 CAWSKGTNQPQHF TGTGCCTGGAGTAAGGGGACCAATCAGCCCCAGCATTTT
- TRBJ2-1 few TRBV24-1 CATSDSWTGIKQFF TGTGCCACCAGTGATTCCTGGACGGGAATAAAGCAGTTCTTC
- TRBJ1-2 once TRBV12-3/TRBV12-4 CASSRSGYGYTF TGTGCCAGCAGTCGCAGCGGCTATGGCTACACCTTC
- TRBJ1-4 - TRBV6-9 CASSYPPPADNEKLFF TGTGCCAGCAGTTATCCCCCCCCCGCAGACAACGAAAAACTGTTTTTT
- TRBJ2-5 - TRBV4-2 CASSRSSSASQETQYF TGTGCCAGCAGTCGAAGTAGTAGCGCGTCTCAAGAGACCCAGTACTTC
TRBD2 TRBJ2-1 few TRBV19 CASSLTSGGLLEQFF TGTGCCAGTAGTCTGACTAGCGGGGGCCTATTGGAGCAGTTCTTC
- TRBJ2-1 - TRBV27 CASSLTGNEQFF TGTGCCAGCAGTTTGACAGGCAATGAGCAGTTCTTC
TRBD1 TRBJ2-1 - TRBV3-1/TRBV3-2 CASSPSGTGGYEQFF TGTGCCAGCAGCCCCTCGGGGACAGGGGGCTATGAGCAGTTCTTC
- TRBJ1-2 - TRBV27 CASRSGANGYTF TGTGCCAGCAGATCGGGGGCGAATGGCTACACCTTC
- TRBJ2-7 - TRBV7-9 CASSFRLAYEQYF TGTGCCAGCAGCTTCAGGCTAGCCTACGAGCAGTACTTC
- TRBJ2-7 - TRBV12-3/TRBV12-4 CASSFPAYEQYF TGTGCCAGCAGTTTCCCGGCCTACGAGCAGTACTTC
TRBD1 TRBJ1-2 medium-sized TRBV18 CASSFQGASGYTF TGTGCCAGCTCATTCCAGGGGGCCAGTGGCTACACCTTC
- TRBJ2-7 - TRBV28 CASSSLRDGLYEQYF TGTGCCAGCAGTTCCCTCCGGGACGGTCTCTACGAGCAGTACTTC
- TRBJ2-7 - TRBV6-4 CASSDSTLRLHEQYF TGTGCCAGCAGTGACTCGACCCTCCGCCTGCACGAGCAGTACTTC
TRBD2 TRBJ2-5 - TRBV6-5 CASSYIAGGLETQYF TGTGCCAGCAGTTACATAGCGGGGGGGCTAGAGACCCAGTACTTC
- TRBJ2-6 - TRBV5-1 CASSPLTEASGANVLTF TGCGCCAGCAGCCCGCTGACAGAGGCCTCTGGGGCCAACGTCCTGACTTTC
- TRBJ2-3 - TRBV6-9 CASPKGRSGPSTDTQYF TGTGCCAGCCCGAAGGGCAGGAGCGGGCCTAGCACAGATACGCAGTATTTT
- TRBJ1-1 few TRBV7-8 CASSLAANTEAFF TGTGCCAGCAGCTTAGCGGCGAACACTGAAGCTTTCTTT
TRBD1 TRBJ2-7 - TRBV6-5 CASRGQGDEQYF TGTGCCAGCAGGGGACAGGGCGACGAGCAGTACTTC
TRBD2 TRBJ2-2 few TRBV19 CASSIYGGDTGELFF TGTGCCAGTAGTATTTACGGGGGGGACACCGGGGAGCTGTTTTTT
TRBD1 TRBJ1-1 - TRBV9 CASSPQGGITEAFF TGTGCCAGCAGCCCCCAGGGGGGTATTACTGAAGCTTTCTTT